These 18 T cell receptor beta chains share one sample of origin, sequenced in a study of blood T cell repertoires in COVID-19. This table comes from immunoSEQ multiplex PCR, and its TCRdb copy is limited to in-frame clones, with some not included. The table has some 48,000 clones, over 90% seen once. The sample comprised peripheral blood. These receptors were collected from a man aged 60-69 years with COVID-19, enrolled during active disease.

The V and J genes are TRBV6-5 and TRBJ1-4; weak D call: TRBD1 (6 bases). The CDR3 is 14 residues long. Germline-derived CDR1 and CDR2 are MNHEY and SVGAGI. V lost 3 bases and J lost 4, with 9 bases in between. The CDR3 DNA reads as TGTGCCAGCAGTTATGGACAGAATAATGAAAAACTGTTTTTT. It yields the protein CASSYGQNNEKLFF.

The chain links TRBV9 to TRBJ1-4, with D possibly matching TRBD1 (5 bases). The CDR3 totals 15 residues. CDR1 and CDR2 from the germline V gene are SGDLS and YYNGEE. V lost 0 bases, J lost 7 bases, and 13 bases lay in between. CDR3 sequence (DNA): TGTGCCAGCAGCGTAGGAAGGGGTTTAACTGAAAAACTGTTTTTT. Translating gives CASSVGRGLTEKLFF.

The chain joins TRBV23-1 to TRBJ2-1, with D uncertain. TRBV23-1 is sorted into the ORF group, with uncertain function. CDR3 size: 19 residues. V was clipped by 0 bases and J by 0 bases, with 18 bases between them. CDR3 nucleotide sequence: TGCGCCAGCAGTCAATCGAAAATAACACCTCGGAGCTCCTACAATGAGCAGTTCTTC. Translation: CASSQSKITPRSSYNEQFF.

The chain is built from TRBV2 and TRBJ2-1; possible D gene TRBD1, 6 bases. Trimming shortened V by 2 bases and J by 8 bases, and 10 bases separated the two germline ends. From germline, CDR1 is SNHLY and CDR2 FYNNEI. This CDR3 has 13 amino acids. CDR3 region: CASSEQGFDEQFF. CDR3 in DNA: TGTGCCAGCAGTGAACAGGGGTTCGATGAGCAGTTCTTC.

V usage is TRBV6-4 and J usage is TRBJ1-2; TRBD1 is a possible D gene (5 bases). The germline V and J ends were trimmed by 2 bases and 8 bases, with 9 bases remaining between them. The germline V gene has CDR1 MRHNA and CDR2 SNTAGT. CDR3 length equals 12 residues. In nucleotides, the CDR3 is TGTGCCAGCAGTGACCAGGGTCGCGGCTACACCTTC. It is translated as CASSDQGRGYTF.

In regard to this clone: The junction differs from germline at one of its ends, possibly a read error. The genes are TRBV6-5 and TRBJ1-2, with D perhaps matching TRBD1 (6 bases). Germline values: CDR1 MNHEY, CDR2 SVGAGI. The CDR3 has 11 residues. In DNA, the CDR3 is TGTGCCAGCTCCAGGGACACTAATTCCGCATTC. Its protein is CASSRDTNSAF.

The CDR3 region has the DNA TGCGCCAGTTATGTGGACAGGGACACTGAAGCTTTCTTT. Translating it yields CASYVDRDTEAFF. The rearrangement uses TRBV5-1 and TRBJ1-1, with 8 bases lining up with TRBD1. Germline loops: CDR1 SGHRS, CDR2 YFSETQ. The CDR3 totals 13 residues. The trim removed 8 bases at V and 3 bases at J, leaving 6 bases unmatched.

CDR3 nucleotides: TGCGCCAGCAGCCAAGTCCGACAGGAGTTATACACTGAAGCTTTCTTT. It is translated as CASSQVRQELYTEAFF. This sequence joins TRBV4-1 and TRBJ1-1, with D perhaps matching TRBD1 (6 bases). This CDR3 has 16 residues. V lost 1 base to trimming and J lost 3 bases, with 15 bases between them. CDR1 and CDR2 from the germline V gene are MGHRA and YSYEKL.

This clone occurred once. V is TRBV27 and J is TRBJ1-2; D call uncertain. With 0 bases removed from V and 0 bases from J, the gap between germline ends came to 8 bases. Germline assignment: CDR1 MNHEY and CDR2 SMNVEV (reference sequence). The CDR3 loop spans 15 amino acids. CDR3 sequence reads: CASSLSSLANYGYTF. The CDR3 coding sequence is TGTGCCAGCAGTTTATCAAGTTTAGCTAACTATGGCTACACCTTC.

The V call is TRBV3-1 (or the pseudogene TRBV3-2), the J call TRBJ2-1; 7 positions match TRBD1. The CDR3 loop spans 15 amino acids. Per the germline V gene, CDR1 is LGHDT and CDR2 is YNNKEL (reference sequence). The trim removed 0 bases at V and 2 bases at J, leaving 1 base unmatched. Written as DNA, the CDR3 is TGTGCCAGCAGCCAAGAAGGGACAGCCTACAATGAGCAGTTCTTC. This translates into CASSQEGTAYNEQFF.

V is TRBV7-3 and J is TRBJ1-5, with D perhaps matching TRBD1 (6 bases). In germline, CDR1 is SGHTA, CDR2 FQGTGA. The CDR3 runs to 17 residues. Trimming shortened V by 0 bases and J by 3 bases, and 15 bases separated the two germline ends. This CDR3 reads CASSLTWGGHHNQPQHF. DNA of the CDR3: TGTGCCAGCAGCTTAACCTGGGGGGGACACCACAATCAGCCCCAGCATTTT.

This chain connects TRBV19 to TRBJ1-2; D remains unclear. The CDR3 consists of 16 residues. Germline CDR1 reads LNHDA; CDR2 reads SQIVND (reference sequence). V was cut by 4 bases and J by 0 bases, with 15 bases left in between. The CDR3 reads CASSNVGKNANYGYTF. CDR3 DNA: TGTGCCAGTAGTAATGTGGGCAAGAATGCTAACTATGGCTACACCTTC.

CDR3 DNA: TGTGCTAGTGGTACCTTCGGACAGATTAATGAAAAACTGTTTTTT. It is translated as CASGTFGQINEKLFF. The V gene is TRBV12-5, the J gene TRBJ1-4; tentatively, D is TRBD1 (6 bases). Trimming left V 5 bases short and J 4 bases short, with 14 bases between. CDR3 length equals 15 residues. Germline lookup yields CDR1 LGHNT and CDR2 FRNRAP. Drawing the rest from reference TRBV12-5 and TRBJ1-4, the complete variable domain is DARVTQTPRHKVTEMGQEVTMRCQPILGHNTVFWYRQTMMQGLELLAYFRNRAPLDDSGMPKDRFSAEMPDATLATLKIQPSEPRDSAVYFCASGTFGQINEKLFFGSGTQLSVL.

The CDR3 nucleotides are TGTGCCAGCAGCCCCGAAGGAACTAACTACGAGCAGTACTTC. Amino acid sequence: CASSPEGTNYEQYF. The chain combines TRBV4-2 with TRBJ2-7; D call uncertain. The CDR3 has 14 amino acids. The germline V gene has CDR1 LGHNA and CDR2 YNFKEQ. The ends were cut back, 4 bases at V and 3 bases at J, with 13 bases in the middle.

This chain uses TRBV19 with TRBJ2-1, with D perhaps matching TRBD2 (6 bases). Trimming removed 9 bases from V and 12 bases from J, with 15 bases in between. CDR3 length equals 11 residues. Germline CDR1 is LNHDA and CDR2 is SQIVND (reference sequence). The CDR3 DNA sequence: TGTGCCAGCAGCTTCGGGGGAGGGCAGTTCTTC. It encodes CASSFGGGQFF.

This chain joins TRBV5-1 and TRBJ2-2, with TRBD2 identical over 14 bases. The CDR3 runs 17 residues. CDR1 and CDR2 from the germline V gene are SGHRS and YFSETQ. V gave up 4 bases and J gave up 5 bases; unmatched junction bases: 7. The CDR3 bases are TGCGCCAGCAGCCGGACTAGCGGGGGGATGAGGACCGGGGAGCTGTTTTTT. Protein sequence: CASSRTSGGMRTGELFF.

The V and J genes are TRBV11-2 and TRBJ1-6; tentatively, D is TRBD1 (6 bases). The ends were cut back, 2 bases at V and 7 bases at J, with 15 bases in the middle. Germline V lookup: CDR1 SGHAT, CDR2 FQNNGV. The CDR3 loop spans 16 amino acids. CDR3 DNA: TGTGCCAGCAGCTTATTCTCTCGGCAGGGGAATTCACCCCTCCACTTT. Amino acid sequence: CASSLFSRQGNSPLHF.

V gene TRBV5-5 combines with J gene TRBJ2-7; 9 positions agree with TRBD2. CDR3 length equals 15 residues. The V gene end was trimmed by 0 bases and the J gene end by 3 bases; junction bases not matched to a gene: 4. Looked up from germline, CDR1 is SGHKS and CDR2 is YYEKEE (reference sequence). The CDR3 sequence is CASSLGLAVNYEQYF. CDR3 nucleotides: TGTGCCAGCAGCTTGGGACTAGCGGTAAACTACGAGCAGTACTTC. Full variable domain (outside the CDR3, taken from reference TRBV5-5 and TRBJ2-7): DAGVTQSPTHLIKTRGQQVTLRCSPISGHKSVSWYQQVLGQGPQFIFQYYEKEERGRGNFPDRFSARQFPNYSSELNVNALLLGDSALYLCASSLGLAVNYEQYFGPGTRLTVT.